The rows below give T cell receptor beta chains drawn from one sample of a study of blood T cell repertoires in COVID-19. Method: immunoSEQ multiplex PCR; TCRdb's copy keeps in-frame clones and lacks some. The sample records approximately 300,000 clones, 85% being singletons. Sequencing input: PBMCs or T cells enriched from blood (not recorded which). Receptor source: a woman in her twenties or thirties who had been exposed to COVID-19. Each CDR3 is given with its conserved first and last residue. The D gene is left open where the match is weak. Some rows have no size entry. The others give once, few or many, or a class for an expanded clone.

clone size | D gene | J gene | V gene | CDR3 protein | CDR3 DNA
once | - | TRBJ1-3 | TRBV5-1 | CASSLGQGAGNTIYF | TGCGCCAGCAGCTTGGGCCAGGGTGCTGGAAACACCATATATTTT
- | - | TRBJ2-7 | TRBV18 | CASSPGIYEQYF | TGTGCCAGCTCTCCGGGGATCTACGAGCAGTACTTC
- | TRBD1 | TRBJ1-4 | TRBV11-2 | CASSSTGTDNEKLFF | TGTGCCAGCAGCTCGACCGGGACAGATAATGAAAAACTGTTTTTT
- | TRBD2 | TRBJ2-1 | TRBV9 | CASSDETSGYNEQFF | TGTGCCAGCAGCGATGAAACTAGCGGTTACAATGAGCAGTTCTTC
once | TRBD1 | TRBJ1-2 | TRBV6-1 | CASSEEGQGATRNYGYTF | TGTGCCAGCAGTGAAGAGGGGCAGGGGGCCACGAGAAACTATGGCTACACCTTC
few | TRBD1 | TRBJ1-3 | TRBV6-5 | CASSTRQGAGNTIYF | TGTGCCAGCAGTACTCGACAGGGGGCTGGAAACACCATATATTTT
- | TRBD1 | TRBJ1-1 | TRBV7-2 | CASSLSGQGNTEAFF | TGTGCCAGCAGCTTATCTGGACAGGGCAACACTGAAGCTTTCTTT
- | - | TRBJ1-6 | TRBV9 | CASSAGGGVDSPLHF | TGTGCCAGCAGCGCGGGGGGGGGAGTGGATTCACCCCTCCACTTT
- | TRBD1 | TRBJ2-1 | TRBV7-9 | CASSPADRAMQFF | TGTGCCAGCAGCCCGGCAGACAGGGCCATGCAGTTCTTC
- | - | TRBJ2-5 | TRBV18 | CASSPAERQETQYF | TGTGCCAGCTCACCAGCGGAGCGGCAAGAGACCCAGTACTTC
- | - | TRBJ2-3 | TRBV14 | CATRGSSSTDTQYF | TGTGCCACCAGGGGCAGTTCTAGCACAGATACGCAGTATTTT
- | TRBD1 | TRBJ1-6 | TRBV7-2 | CASSSTGRNSPLHF | TGTGCCAGCAGTTCGACAGGGCGCAATTCACCCCTCCACTTT
- | - | TRBJ1-1 | TRBV28 | CASSLFRQGTTEAFF | TGTGCCAGCAGTTTATTTAGGCAGGGAACCACTGAAGCTTTCTTT
- | - | TRBJ1-2 | TRBV11-3 | CASSINSGPGQGYTF | TGTGCCAGCAGCATAAATTCAGGACCAGGGCAAGGCTACACCTTC
- | - | TRBJ1-3 | TRBV27 | CASSLSWSGVLGSGNTIYF | TGTGCCAGCAGTTTATCGTGGAGCGGAGTACTAGGCTCTGGAAACACCATATATTTT
- | - | TRBJ2-6 | TRBV19 | CAISPGHSSGANVLTF | TGTGCCATTTCTCCGGGACACAGCTCTGGGGCCAACGTCCTGACTTTC
few | TRBD1 | TRBJ2-1 | TRBV7-9 | CASSTQPGQGAGNEQFF | TGTGCCAGCAGCACGCAACCCGGACAGGGGGCGGGTAATGAGCAGTTCTTC
- | - | TRBJ1-6 | TRBV7-3 | CASSSNRDSPLHF | TGTGCCAGCAGCTCTAACAGGGACTCACCCCTCCACTTT
- | - | TRBJ1-2 | TRBV6-1 | CASSEVNRGRDYF | TGTGCCAGCAGTGAAGTAAACAGAGGCCGGGATTACTTC
- | TRBD1 | TRBJ2-7 | TRBV7-2 | CASSLDRAGEQYF | TGTGCCAGCAGCTTGGACAGGGCGGGCGAGCAGTACTTC
- | TRBD1 | TRBJ2-7 | TRBV30 | CAWDRDRVAYEQYF | TGTGCCTGGGACCGGGACAGGGTCGCCTACGAGCAGTACTTC
- | - | TRBJ2-6 | TRBV19 | CASSIMLGGSGANVLTF | TGTGCCAGTAGTATAATGCTCGGGGGCTCTGGGGCCAACGTCCTGACTTTC
- | - | TRBJ2-7 | TRBV5-6 | CASSFGKAYEQYF | TGTGCCAGCAGCTTCGGGAAGGCCTACGAGCAGTACTTC
- | - | TRBJ1-5 | TRBV15 | CAAGVDQPQHF | TGTGCAGCAGGGGTTGATCAGCCCCAGCATTTT
- | - | TRBJ2-1 | TRBV3-1/TRBV3-2 | CASSREGGGNEQFF | TGTGCCAGCAGCCGAGAAGGGGGGGGCAATGAGCAGTTCTTC